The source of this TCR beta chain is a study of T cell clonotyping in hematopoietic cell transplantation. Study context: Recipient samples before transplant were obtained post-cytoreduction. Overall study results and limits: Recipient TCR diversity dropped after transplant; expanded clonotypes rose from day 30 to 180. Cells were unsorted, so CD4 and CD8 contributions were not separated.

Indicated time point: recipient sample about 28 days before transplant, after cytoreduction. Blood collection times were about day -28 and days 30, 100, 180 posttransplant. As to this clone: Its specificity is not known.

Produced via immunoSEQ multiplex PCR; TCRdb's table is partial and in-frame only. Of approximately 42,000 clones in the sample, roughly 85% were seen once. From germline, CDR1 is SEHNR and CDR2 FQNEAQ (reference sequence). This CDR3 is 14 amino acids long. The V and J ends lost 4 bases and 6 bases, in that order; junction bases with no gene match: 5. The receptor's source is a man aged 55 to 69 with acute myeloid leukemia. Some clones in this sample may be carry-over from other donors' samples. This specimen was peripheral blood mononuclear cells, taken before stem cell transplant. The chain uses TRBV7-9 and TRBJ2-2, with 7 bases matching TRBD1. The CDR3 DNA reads TGTGCCAGCAGCTCCCTCACAGGGGCCGGGGAGCTGTTTTTT. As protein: CASSSLTGAGELFF.